These T cell receptor beta chains were read from a single sample in a study of regulatory T cells in long-lasting Graves disease. TCRdb re-derived calls from the multiplex PCR reads in MiXCR, one entry per CDR3 protein. The sample yields under 300,000 distinct CDR3 sequences, 20% seen once. The sequenced sample was peripheral blood mononuclear cells (PBMCs), obtained at new diagnosis, from a patient treated with antithyroid drugs. All receptors derive from a female donor with Graves disease. CDR3s include the opening cysteine and the closing phenylalanine or tryptophan. The D gene is left open where the match is weak. Where a row states a size, it is once, few, many or the class of an expanded clone; other rows omit it.

few | TRBD2 | 15 | TRBJ2-7 | TRBV2 | CAGRSGLAKTYEQYF | TGTGCCGGCAGGTCGGGACTAGCGAAAACCTACGAGCAGTACTTC
many | - | 16 | TRBJ2-1 | TRBV5-1 | CASSPGPRYSYNEQFF | TGCGCCAGCAGCCCCGGACCGCGATACTCCTACAATGAGCAGTTCTTC
many | - | 14 | TRBJ2-7 | TRBV19 | CASSIRVETDEQYF | TGTGCCAGTAGTATACGCGTAGAAACTGACGAGCAGTACTTC
many | - | 14 | TRBJ2-5 | TRBV28 | CASSLTAGQETQYF | TGTGCCAGCAGTTTAACGGCAGGGCAAGAGACCCAGTACTTC
- | TRBD2 | 16 | TRBJ2-2 | TRBV6-2/TRBV6-3 | CASSSGTRHFTGELFF | TGTGCCAGCAGTTCCGGGACTAGACATTTCACCGGGGAGCTGTTTTTT
few | - | 15 | TRBJ1-5 | TRBV3-2 | CASSPPGPQNQPQHF | TGTGCCAGCAGCCCGCCGGGACCTCAAAATCAGCCCCAGCATTTT
many | TRBD1 | 15 | TRBJ2-5 | TRBV5-4 | CASFYRGQQGETQYF | TGTGCCAGCTTTTACAGGGGGCAGCAGGGAGAGACCCAGTACTTC
many | - | 15 | TRBJ2-2 | TRBV5-1 | CASSELQGGTGELFF | TGCGCCAGCAGCGAGCTACAGGGTGGCACCGGGGAGCTGTTTTTT
- | TRBD2 | 19 | TRBJ2-1 | TRBV27 | CASSSQLAGGPRSYNEQFF | TGTGCCAGCAGTTCCCAACTAGCGGGGGGGCCGAGGTCCTACAATGAGCAGTTCTTC
many | - | 15 | TRBJ2-1 | TRBV7-2 | CASSLAQGSYNEQFF | TGTGCCAGCAGCTTAGCACAGGGCTCCTACAATGAGCAGTTCTTC
many | TRBD2 | 16 | TRBJ2-7 | TRBV28 | CASSFRGLAVAYEQYF | TGTGCCAGCAGTTTTAGGGGACTAGCGGTTGCCTACGAGCAGTACTTC
many | TRBD1 | 15 | TRBJ1-2 | TRBV12-3/TRBV12-4 | CASSFTTGGVNGYTF | TGTGCCAGCAGCTTCACGACAGGGGGCGTCAATGGCTACACCTTC
- | TRBD1 | 14 | TRBJ1-2 | TRBV11-2 | CASSWGQGDYGYTF | TGTGCCAGCAGCTGGGGACAGGGAGACTATGGCTACACCTTC
- | - | 12 | TRBJ2-7 | TRBV5-1 | CASSNEAYEQYF | TGCGCCAGCAGTAACGAGGCCTACGAGCAGTACTTC
many | - | 15 | TRBJ2-3 | TRBV7-9 | CASSPGTGSTDTQYF | TGTGCCAGCAGCCCCGGGACCGGCAGCACAGATACGCAGTATTTT
- | - | 15 | TRBJ2-5 | TRBV5-8 | CASSRSTSVQETQYF | TGTGCCAGCAGCCGAAGTACCTCCGTCCAAGAGACCCAGTACTTC
many | - | 17 | TRBJ2-2 | TRBV7-6 | CASSLAGGYENTGELFF | TGTGCCAGCAGCTTAGCAGGAGGATATGAGAACACCGGGGAGCTGTTTTTT
many | - | 14 | TRBJ1-1 | TRBV9 | CASSVGGRVTEAFF | TGTGCCAGCAGCGTAGGGGGGCGTGTCACTGAAGCTTTCTTT
many | TRBD2 | 14 | TRBJ2-5 | TRBV30 | CAWTAGGHQETQYF | TGTGCCTGGACTGCGGGAGGTCATCAAGAGACCCAGTACTTC
many | TRBD2 | 18 | TRBJ2-1 | TRBV20-1 | CSARALAGGPGSYNEQFF | TGCAGTGCTAGAGCCCTAGCGGGAGGGCCCGGCTCCTACAATGAGCAGTTCTTC
- | - | 12 | TRBJ1-2 | TRBV19 | CASSVGWDGYTF | TGTGCCAGTAGTGTCGGCTGGGATGGCTACACCTTC
many | - | 13 | TRBJ2-2 | TRBV28 | CAIVDPNTGELFF | TGTGCCATCGTGGACCCGAACACCGGGGAGCTGTTTTTT
many | - | 12 | TRBJ1-2 | TRBV20-1 | CSATTANYGYTF | TGCAGTGCTACCACAGCTAACTATGGCTACACCTTC
many | - | 16 | TRBJ1-3 | TRBV19 | CATETGRWRYGNTIYF | TGTGCCACCGAGACAGGCCGATGGCGGTACGGAAACACCATATATTTT
- | - | 12 | TRBJ1-5 | TRBV4-2 | CASSQPNQPQHF | TGTGCCAGCAGCCAACCGAATCAGCCCCAGCATTTT
many | TRBD1 | 17 | TRBJ2-3 | TRBV11-3 | CASSSLGGTGRFGTQYF | TGTGCCAGCAGCTCCCTAGGTGGGACAGGGCGGTTCGGTACGCAGTATTTT
few | - | 16 | TRBJ2-2 | TRBV18 | CASSDLPLDFRGELFF | TGTGCCAGCTCAGACCTACCACTCGATTTTAGAGGGGAGCTGTTTTTT
many | - | 14 | TRBJ1-2 | TRBV7-2 | CASSRRMSGDGYTF | TGTGCCAGCAGCCGCAGGATGTCAGGGGACGGCTACACCTTC
many | TRBD1 | 14 | TRBJ2-7 | TRBV28 | CASSLTGGLNEQYF | TGTGCCAGCAGTTTAACAGGGGGCTTGAACGAGCAGTACTTC
- | - | 15 | TRBJ2-1 | TRBV7-2 | CASSLVGGGCNEQFF | TGTGCCAGCAGCTTAGTAGGGGGGGGCTGCAATGAGCAGTTCTTC
few | - | 14 | TRBJ1-2 | TRBV5-1 | CASSLEPGERGYTF | TGCGCCAGCAGCTTGGAACCGGGGGAGCGGGGCTACACCTTC
few | TRBD1 | 15 | TRBJ1-1 | TRBV7-3 | CASSLPGTGETEAFF | TGTGCCAGCAGCTTACCCGGGACAGGGGAGACTGAAGCTTTCTTT
few | - | 16 | TRBJ1-1 | TRBV7-3 | CASSSTTQGLGTEAFF | TGTGCCAGCAGCTCTACCACACAGGGATTGGGCACTGAAGCTTTCTTT
- | TRBD2 | 15 | TRBJ2-5 | TRBV5-6 | CASSLSGGARETQYF | TGTGCCAGCAGTCTTAGCGGGGGGGCCCGGGAGACCCAGTACTTC
- | - | 14 | TRBJ1-1 | TRBV2 | CASIQAAAQTEAFF | TGTGCCAGCATCCAGGCAGCGGCCCAGACTGAAGCTTTCTTT
many | - | 13 | TRBJ1-2 | TRBV5-4 | CASSFGRDSGYTF | TGTGCCAGCAGCTTCGGCAGGGATAGTGGCTACACCTTC
many | - | 13 | TRBJ2-5 | TRBV19 | CASSTGDQETQYF | TGTGCCAGTAGTACAGGTGACCAAGAGACCCAGTACTTC
many | - | 14 | TRBJ2-2 | TRBV5-1 | CASSLEVTTGELFF | TGCGCCAGCAGCTTGGAGGTTACCACCGGGGAGCTGTTTTTT
many | - | 15 | TRBJ1-2 | TRBV6-5 | CASSSTDGPYYGYTF | TGTGCCAGCAGTTCTACAGACGGACCGTACTATGGCTACACCTTC
- | TRBD1 | 15 | TRBJ1-5 | TRBV6-1 | CASSHRQGENQPQHF | TGTGCCAGCAGCCATCGACAGGGGGAGAATCAGCCCCAGCATTTT
many | - | 16 | TRBJ2-3 | TRBV9 | CASSGSLGEITDTQYF | TGTGCCAGCAGCGGGTCGTTGGGGGAAATCACAGATACGCAGTATTTT
many | TRBD1 | 15 | TRBJ2-4 | TRBV20-1 | CSARGDPTGENIQYF | TGCAGTGCTAGAGGGGACCCCACAGGGGAAAACATTCAGTACTTC
many | - | 14 | TRBJ2-7 | TRBV7-2 | CASSLSHRVGEQYF | TGTGCCAGCAGCTTGAGTCACAGGGTGGGAGAGCAGTACTTC
many | - | 15 | TRBJ1-3 | TRBV30 | CAWTRSDRPGNTIYF | TGTGCCTGGACCCGCTCCGACAGGCCTGGAAACACCATATATTTT
- | - | 15 | TRBJ1-5 | TRBV19 | CASSSVVLTNQPQHF | TGTGCCAGTAGTAGTGTGGTCTTAACTAATCAGCCCCAGCATTTT
many | TRBD1 | 14 | TRBJ2-2 | TRBV6-1 | CASSADRVTGELFF | TGTGCCAGCAGTGCTGACAGGGTCACCGGGGAGCTGTTTTTT
many | - | 14 | TRBJ1-2 | TRBV20-1 | CSARDPREIYGYTF | TGCAGTGCTAGAGATCCCCGGGAGATCTATGGCTACACCTTC
many | - | 18 | TRBJ2-7 | TRBV27 | CASSLSSVGAVDSYEQYF | TGTGCCAGCAGTTTATCCTCAGTTGGAGCGGTGGATTCCTACGAGCAGTACTTC
many | - | 13 | TRBJ1-5 | TRBV4-3 | CASSQDEHQPQHF | TGCGCCAGCAGCCAAGACGAGCATCAGCCCCAGCATTTT
many | TRBD1 | 17 | TRBJ1-5 | TRBV4-1 | CASSQIGTGGNNQPQHF | TGCGCCAGCAGCCAAATCGGGACAGGGGGAAACAATCAGCCCCAGCATTTT
many | - | 14 | TRBJ2-1 | TRBV12-5 | CASGLPSRIYEQFF | TGTGCTAGTGGTTTGCCATCCCGAATCTATGAGCAGTTCTTC
many | - | 15 | TRBJ2-6 | TRBV6-2/TRBV6-3 | CASSTGGSGANVLTF | TGTGCCAGCAGCACCGGAGGGTCTGGGGCCAACGTCCTGACTTTC
many | TRBD2 | 17 | TRBJ2-1 | TRBV10-2 | CASSESGGLALNNEQFF | TGCGCCAGCAGTGAGTCGGGGGGACTAGCGTTAAACAATGAGCAGTTCTTC
many | TRBD2 | 15 | TRBJ2-1 | TRBV12-3/TRBV12-4 | CASSLGLAGGREQFF | TGTGCCAGCAGTTTGGGACTAGCGGGGGGGCGTGAGCAGTTCTTC
- | TRBD1 | 14 | TRBJ1-1 | TRBV4-3 | CASTRDREGTEAFF | TGCGCCAGCACCCGGGACAGGGAGGGGACTGAAGCTTTCTTT